The 15 T cell receptor beta chains below come from one sample, sequenced in a study of cytomegalovirus exposure and HLA in healthy donors. The PCR ran on 60 Vbeta and 13 Jbeta primers. Libraries were prepared by immunoSEQ multiplex PCR; TCRdb keeps only in-frame clonotypes and omits some of them. Of 150,000 or so clones in the sample, roughly 74% were seen once. Sequencing input: PBMCs. The receptors originated from a man aged 18 to 29 in good health and CMV-seronegative.

V gene TRBV9 combines with J gene TRBJ2-5; 10 positions match TRBD2. The CDR3 sequence is 17 residues long. The J segment lost 2 bases and the V segment lost 0 bases, leaving 7 bases of the junction unmatched. Germline-derived CDR1 and CDR2 are SGDLS and YYNGEE. Here the CDR3 reads CASSVAPLAGAQETQYF. Here the CDR3 DNA reads TGTGCCAGCAGCGTAGCCCCTCTAGCGGGGGCTCAAGAGACCCAGTACTTC.

The chain recombines TRBV5-1 with TRBJ2-1, with 8 bases fitting TRBD1. V gave up 4 bases and J gave up 1 base; unmatched junction bases: 10. This CDR3 is built from 17 residues. From germline, CDR1 is SGHRS and CDR2 YFSETQ. The CDR3 DNA reads TGCGCCAGCAGCCGGGAGACAGGGGTTGGATCCTACAATGAGCAGTTCTTC. Protein product: CASSRETGVGSYNEQFF. Based on the CDR3 plus reference TRBV5-1 and TRBJ2-1, the full variable domain is KAGVTQTPRYLIKTRGQQVTLSCSPISGHRSVSWYQQTPGQGLQFLFEYFSETQRNKGNFPGRFSGRQFSNSRSEMNVSTLELGDSALYLCASSRETGVGSYNEQFFGPGTRLTVL.

The chain is built from TRBV19 and TRBJ1-2; a possible D gene is TRBD1 (6 bases). CDR1 is LNHDA, CDR2 SQIVND, per germline (reference sequence). The length of the CDR3 is 15 residues. V lost 7 bases to trimming and J lost 4 bases, with 19 bases between them. This CDR3 is CASTPPGQRIYGYTF. CDR3 bases: TGTGCCAGTACCCCACCGGGACAACGCATCTATGGCTACACCTTC. Together with reference TRBV19 and TRBJ1-2, the CDR3 gives the full variable domain: DGGITQSPKYLFRKEGQNVTLSCEQNLNHDAMYWYRQDPGQGLRLIYYSQIVNDFQKGDIAEGYSVSREKKESFPLTVTSAQKNPTAFYLCASTPPGQRIYGYTFGSGTRLTVV.

The chain links TRBV4-1 to TRBJ2-5, with D tentatively TRBD1 (6 bases). This CDR3 is built from 18 residues. From germline, CDR1 is MGHRA and CDR2 YSYEKL. Trimming pared 3 bases from V and 0 bases from J, leaving 20 bases between. This CDR3 reads CASSHSPPGHRYQETQYF. CDR3 bases: TGCGCCAGCAGCCACTCGCCCCCGGGACACCGGTACCAAGAGACCCAGTACTTC.

The chain carries TRBV5-1 and TRBJ2-5; D may be TRBD2 (6 bases). V lost 4 bases to trimming and J lost 5 bases, with 12 bases between them. This CDR3 comprises 13 residues. The V gene's germline CDR1 is SGHRS and CDR2 YFSETQ. The CDR3 region is CASSPRDSETQYF. CDR3 nucleotides: TGCGCCAGCAGCCCCCGGGACTCTGAGACCCAGTACTTC.

The genes are TRBV10-2 and TRBJ2-5, with a weak D call TRBD1 (5 bases). V dropped 8 bases and J dropped 4 bases, with 8 bases sitting between them. Germline CDR1 reads WSHSY; CDR2 reads SAAADI. The CDR3 has 11 amino acids. CDR3 protein: CASHQGETQYF. In nucleotides, the CDR3 is TGCGCCAGCCATCAGGGAGAGACCCAGTACTTC.

The rearrangement links TRBV4-3 to TRBJ2-7; 11 positions match TRBD1. CDR1 is LGHNA and CDR2 is YSLEER in the germline V gene. The CDR3 runs 18 residues. With V trimmed by 0 bases and J by 5 bases, 12 bases remained unmatched. CDR3 coding DNA: TGCGCCAGCAGCCAAGATAGAACGGGGTGGACAGGGGGCGACGAGCAGTACTTC. Translating gives CASSQDRTGWTGGDEQYF.

This clone was found a few times. The CDR3 nucleotides are TGTGCCAGTTCCCGACAGGACGCGGGCACCGGGGAGCTGTTTTTT. Protein product: CASSRQDAGTGELFF. The V and J genes are TRBV19 and TRBJ2-2, with D perhaps TRBD1 (6 bases). Trimming cost V 8 bases and J 4 bases, with 17 bases left between them. Per the germline V gene, CDR1 is LNHDA and CDR2 is SQIVND (reference sequence). The CDR3 has 15 amino acids.

This clone occurred once. J is TRBJ1-1 and V is TRBV2, with D possibly TRBD1 on 6 matching bases. The V gene's germline CDR1 is SNHLY and CDR2 FYNNEI. This CDR3 has 13 residues. V lost 8 bases and J 2 bases, leaving 12 bases between the germline ends. DNA of the CDR3: TGTGCCAGCTTCCTGGGACAAAACACTGAAGCTTTCTTT. Residues: CASFLGQNTEAFF.

V is TRBV19 and J is TRBJ2-2; D is possibly TRBD2 (5 bases). There are 12 residues in the CDR3. Trimming took off 2 bases at V and 7 bases at J, with 5 bases between the two ends. Germline lookup yields CDR1 LNHDA and CDR2 SQIVND (reference sequence). The CDR3 protein is CASSIRGGELFF. As DNA, the CDR3 is TGTGCCAGTAGTATACGGGGCGGGGAGCTGTTTTTT.

This chain links TRBV11-2 with TRBJ1-2; 9 bases fit TRBD1. V lost 0 bases and J lost 8; bases outside the gene matches: 7. The CDR3 contains 15 residues. Germline CDR1 reads SGHAT; CDR2 reads FQNNGV. DNA for the CDR3: TGTGCCAGCAGCTTAGAAACGGGACAGGGTGAGGGCTACACCTTC. Translating gives CASSLETGQGEGYTF.

This clone was counted once. V and J are TRBV2 and TRBJ2-2; 10 bases match TRBD2. The junction had 3 bases not matched to a gene; V was cut back by 5 bases and J by 3 bases. The CDR3 has 15 residues. Germline loops: CDR1 SNHLY, CDR2 FYNNEI. The CDR3 DNA reads as TGTGCCAGCAGTCTAAGCGGGGGGGACACCGGGGAGCTGTTTTTT. It is translated as CASSLSGGDTGELFF. Drawing the rest from reference TRBV2 and TRBJ2-2, the complete variable domain is EPEVTQTPSHQVTQMGQEVILRCVPISNHLYFYWYRQILGQKVEFLVSFYNNEISEKSEIFDDQFSVERPDGSNFTLKIRSTKLEDSAMYFCASSLSGGDTGELFFGEGSRLTVL.

This clone has more than one count but fewer than ten. V and J are TRBV19 and TRBJ2-2; TRBD1 agrees at 7 bases. This CDR3 region has 14 residues. The J segment lost 2 bases and the V segment lost 6 bases, leaving 3 bases of the junction unmatched. Per germline, CDR1 LNHDA and CDR2 SQIVND (reference sequence). Here the CDR3 DNA reads TGTGCCAGTAGGGACAGGCCTAACACCGGGGAGCTGTTTTTT. Translation gives CASRDRPNTGELFF. Complete variable domain (other parts from reference TRBV19 and TRBJ2-2): DGGITQSPKYLFRKEGQNVTLSCEQNLNHDAMYWYRQDPGQGLRLIYYSQIVNDFQKGDIAEGYSVSREKKESFPLTVTSAQKNPTAFYLCASRDRPNTGELFFGEGSRLTVL.

Here the CDR3 reads CASSLAREFAGELFF. CDR3 nucleotides: TGCGCCAGCAGCTTGGCCAGGGAATTCGCCGGGGAGCTGTTTTTT. The rearrangement joins TRBV5-1 to TRBJ2-2; perhaps TRBD1 as D (5 bases). Between the trimmed V and J ends, which lost 0 bases and 6 bases, there was a span of 12 bases. CDR3 length: 15 amino acids. Germline V lookup: CDR1 SGHRS, CDR2 YFSETQ.

The chain carries TRBV27 and TRBJ2-5, with 7 bases fitting TRBD1. The CDR3 consists of 14 residues. Germline V gives CDR1 MNHEY, CDR2 SMNVEV (reference sequence). After removal of 7 bases from V and 5 bases from J, the junction contained 10 bases not matched to a gene. The CDR3 sequence is CASMPTGRGETQYF. For the CDR3, the DNA is TGTGCCAGCATGCCGACAGGGCGTGGGGAGACCCAGTACTTC.